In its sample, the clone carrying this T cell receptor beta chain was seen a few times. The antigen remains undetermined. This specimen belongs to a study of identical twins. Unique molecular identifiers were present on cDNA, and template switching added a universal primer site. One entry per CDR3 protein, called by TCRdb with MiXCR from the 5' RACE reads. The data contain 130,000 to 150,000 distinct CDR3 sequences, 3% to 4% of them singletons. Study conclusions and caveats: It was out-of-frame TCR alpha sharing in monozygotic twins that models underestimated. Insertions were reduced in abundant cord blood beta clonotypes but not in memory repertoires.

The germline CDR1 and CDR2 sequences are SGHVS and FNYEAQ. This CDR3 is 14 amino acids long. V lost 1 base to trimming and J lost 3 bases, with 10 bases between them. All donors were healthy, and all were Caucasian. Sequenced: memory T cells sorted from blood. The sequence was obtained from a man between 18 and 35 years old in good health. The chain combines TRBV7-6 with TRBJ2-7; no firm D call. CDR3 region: CASSLVDPGYEQYF. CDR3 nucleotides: TGTGCCAGCAGCTTAGTTGACCCGGGCTACGAGCAGTACTTC.